Below, 8 T cell receptor beta chains from the same sample are listed, as sequenced in a study of blood T cell repertoires in COVID-19. Some clones are missing from TCRdb's copy, which holds only in-frame ones; the method was immunoSEQ multiplex PCR. The sample shows around 400,000 clones, roughly four fifths of them seen only once. Input material: PBMCs or T cells enriched from blood (not recorded which). Source of these receptors: a woman between 45 and 60 years old who had recovered from COVID-19.

This clone was picked up a small number of times. V and J are TRBV4-1 and TRBJ2-7, with 10 bases lining up with TRBD1. The CDR3 spans 16 residues. Germline CDR1 MGHRA, CDR2 YSYEKL. The trim removed 3 bases at V and 0 bases at J, leaving 5 bases unmatched. The DNA of the CDR3 is TGCGCCAGCAGCCACCCGGGACAGGGGACCTCCTACGAGCAGTACTTC. Residues: CASSHPGQGTSYEQYF.

The gene calls are TRBV5-5 and TRBJ2-3, with 7 bases matching TRBD1. Trimming cost V 2 bases and J 2 bases; bases outside gene matches: 2. The CDR3 has 14 amino acids. The germline V gene encodes CDR1 SGHKS and CDR2 YYEKEE (reference sequence). The DNA of the CDR3 is TGTGCCAGCAGCTTCAGGGGGACCACAGATACGCAGTATTTT. Protein sequence: CASSFRGTTDTQYF. The whole variable domain, filled in from reference TRBV5-5 and TRBJ2-3, reads DAGVTQSPTHLIKTRGQQVTLRCSPISGHKSVSWYQQVLGQGPQFIFQYYEKEERGRGNFPDRFSARQFPNYSSELNVNALLLGDSALYLCASSFRGTTDTQYFGPGTRLTVL.

This clone was seen a handful of times. V and J are TRBV16 and TRBJ1-5; unclear D gene. This CDR3 is built from 15 residues. Trimming removed 3 bases at V and 2 bases at J, with 11 bases between. The germline V gene encodes CDR1 KGHSY and CDR2 FQNENV. CDR3 bases: TGTGCCAGCAGCCATGGAGGGAAAGGCAATCAGCCCCAGCATTTT. As protein: CASSHGGKGNQPQHF.

The rearrangement uses TRBV5-6 and TRBJ1-1; D might be TRBD1 (6 bases). This CDR3 has 14 residues. The V gene lost 4 bases and the J gene lost 1 base, with 11 bases spanning the gap. CDR1 is SGHDT and CDR2 is YYEEEE in the germline V gene. CDR3 sequence: CASSARGWNTEAFF. The CDR3 DNA sequence: TGTGCCAGCAGCGCCAGGGGCTGGAACACTGAAGCTTTCTTT.

The chain couples TRBV18 to TRBJ1-2, with D tentatively TRBD1 (5 bases). Per germline, CDR1 KGHSH and CDR2 LQKENI. The CDR3 is made up of 14 amino acids. V was clipped by 2 bases and J by 8 bases, with 15 bases between them. The CDR3 coding sequence is TGTGCCAGCTCACCATCTGGGGGGGTTAGAGGCTACACCTTC. Its translation: CASSPSGGVRGYTF.

The chain employs TRBV7-6 and TRBJ2-7, with 8 bases aligning to TRBD2. After removal of 1 base from V and 6 bases from J, the junction contained 8 bases not matched to a gene. Germline V CDR1 and CDR2: SGHVS, FNYEAQ. The CDR3 spans 15 residues. CDR3 residues: CASSLGTGGPFEQYF. The CDR3 DNA is TGTGCCAGCAGCTTAGGTACGGGAGGGCCTTTCGAGCAGTACTTC.

Here the CDR3 reads CASSLGSGGPNEQFF. For the CDR3, the DNA is TGTGCCAGCAGCTTAGGATCAGGGGGGCCAAATGAGCAGTTCTTC. This rearrangement joins TRBV7-9 to TRBJ2-1; tentatively, D is TRBD1 (7 bases). The germline V gene has CDR1 SEHNR and CDR2 FQNEAQ (reference sequence). The CDR3 contains 15 residues. The ends were cut back, 1 base at V and 7 bases at J, with 14 bases in the middle. Variable domain in full (rest from reference TRBV7-9 and TRBJ2-1): DTGVSQNPRHKITKRGQNVTFRCDPISEHNRLYWYRQTLGQGPEFLTYFQNEAQLEKSRLLSDRFSAERPKGSFSTLEIQRTEQGDSAMYLCASSLGSGGPNEQFFGPGTRLTVL.

The chain employs TRBV6-2 or TRBV6-3 and TRBJ1-4; TRBD1 might be the D (5 bases). CDR1 and CDR2 (germline): MNHEY, SVGEGT. The ends were cut back, 5 bases at V and 6 bases at J, with 13 bases in the middle. The CDR3 spans 14 residues. In DNA, the CDR3 is TGTGCCAGCAGTAACAGGTCGTTGCATGAAAAACTGTTTTTT. It translates to CASSNRSLHEKLFF.